Below, 11 T cell receptor beta chains from the same sample are listed, as sequenced in a study of regulatory and conventional T cells in RAG deficiency. The table came from immunoSEQ multiplex PCR; TCRdb's copy has only in-frame clones and leaves some out. The sample shows 8,700 or so clones, around 80% of them seen only once. In addition, the sample was reused for a study of regulatory T cells. That work adds: Primers: 52 TRBV forward and 13 TRBJ reverse.

The sequencing sample was made of CD8+ T cells sorted from blood. These receptors originate from a human donor in good health.

As DNA, the CDR3 is TGCGCCAGCAGCCCAGCAGGGGGCGCGTACAATGAGCAGTTCTTC. This sequence encodes CASSPAGGAYNEQFF. V is TRBV5-1 and J is TRBJ2-1, with 8 bases matching TRBD1. The CDR3 length is 15 residues. The germline CDR1 and CDR2 sequences are SGHRS and YFSETQ. J lost 4 bases, V lost 4 bases, and 7 bases had no gene match.

The rearrangement joins TRBV5-6 to TRBJ2-7; 9 nucleotides align to TRBD2. This CDR3 has 14 amino acids. Unmatched junction bases numbered 6, after V lost 4 bases and J lost 4 bases. Germline V gives CDR1 SGHDT, CDR2 YYEEEE. The CDR3 reads CASSLAGLNYEQYF. The DNA for the CDR3 is TGTGCCAGCAGCCTAGCGGGACTTAATTACGAGCAGTACTTC.

V gene TRBV11-3 combines with J gene TRBJ2-1; D gene unclear. The CDR3 spans 14 residues. Per the germline V gene, CDR1 is SGHNT and CDR2 is YENEEA. Trimming cost V 2 bases and J 4 bases, with 9 bases left between them. This CDR3 is CASSLNGLYNEQFF. In DNA form, the CDR3 reads TGTGCCAGCAGCTTAAACGGATTATACAATGAGCAGTTCTTC. The whole variable domain, filled in from reference TRBV11-3 and TRBJ2-1, reads EAGVVQSPRYKIIEKKQPVAFWCNPISGHNTLYWYLQNLGQGPELLIRYENEEAVDDSQLPKDRFSAERLKGVDSTLKIQPAELGDSAVYLCASSLNGLYNEQFFGPGTRLTVL.

The chain is built from TRBV2 and TRBJ2-1, with unresolved D. The germline V gene encodes CDR1 SNHLY and CDR2 FYNNEI. CDR3 size: 13 residues. V lost 6 bases to trimming and J lost 10 bases, with 16 bases between them. The chain's CDR3 is CASSARITREQFF. CDR3 coding DNA: TGTGCCAGCAGCGCACGAATAACAAGAGAGCAGTTCTTC. Using reference TRBV2 and TRBJ2-1 for the parts outside the CDR3, the full variable domain is EPEVTQTPSHQVTQMGQEVILRCVPISNHLYFYWYRQILGQKVEFLVSFYNNEISEKSEIFDDQFSVERPDGSNFTLKIRSTKLEDSAMYFCASSARITREQFFGPGTRLTVL.

V usage is TRBV9 and J usage is TRBJ2-7; possibly TRBD2 for D (5 bases). This CDR3 contains 14 residues. The germline CDR1 and CDR2 sequences are SGDLS and YYNGEE. Between the trimmed V and J ends, which lost 2 bases and 6 bases, there was a span of 15 bases. The CDR3 DNA reads as TGTGCCAGCAGCGTCGGGAATGGTCGGCTCGAGCAGTACTTC. Its translation is CASSVGNGRLEQYF.

The rearrangement joins TRBV2 to TRBJ1-1; 9 bases fit TRBD1. After removal of 5 bases from V and 4 bases from J, the junction contained 8 bases not matched to a gene. CDR3 length equals 15 residues. CDR1 and CDR2 from the germline V gene are SNHLY and FYNNEI. CDR3 nucleotides: TGTGCCAGCAGTATGTCCGGGACAGGGTTCACTGAAGCTTTCTTT. The encoded protein is CASSMSGTGFTEAFF.

The rearrangement links TRBV2 to TRBJ2-7, with TRBD1 identical over 7 bases. This CDR3 region has 16 residues. Losses at the gene ends were 6 bases for V and 0 bases for J; bases not matched to a gene: 11. Per germline, CDR1 SNHLY and CDR2 FYNNEI. The DNA of the CDR3 is TGTGCCAGCAGGTCCGTCGTACAGGGGTTCTCCTACGAGCAGTACTTC. Amino acids: CASRSVVQGFSYEQYF.

The rearrangement uses TRBV7-8 and TRBJ1-5, with 7 bases fitting TRBD1. CDR1 is SGHVS, CDR2 FQNEAQ, per germline. V was clipped by 6 bases and J by 5 bases; unmatched bases: 13. The CDR3 sequence is 16 residues long. Written as DNA, the CDR3 is TGTGCCAGCAGTGACGCCCGGGACAGAGGATATCAGCCCCAGCATTTT. It is translated as CASSDARDRGYQPQHF.

Only a few counts were recorded for this clone. The rearrangement links TRBV5-6 to TRBJ2-7, with TRBD2 as a possible D gene (5 bases). Trimming stripped 4 bases from V and 1 base from J, with 12 bases between. Germline V gene data show CDR1 as SGHDT and CDR2 as YYEEEE. The CDR3 extends over 14 amino acids. CDR3 sequence (DNA): TGTGCCAGCAGCCAAGCGGCATCTTCCTACGAGCAGTACTTC. It codes for CASSQAASSYEQYF.

This clone was seen just once. The chain couples TRBV4-2 to TRBJ2-2; 11 nucleotides line up with TRBD2. The CDR3 loop spans 16 amino acids. Germline CDR1 and CDR2: LGHNA and YNFKEQ. Trimming at V came to 1 base and at J to 5 bases, leaving 3 bases not matched to a gene. The CDR3 region is CASSQVPSGGTGELFF. In DNA form, the CDR3 reads TGTGCCAGCAGCCAAGTACCTAGCGGGGGGACCGGGGAGCTGTTTTTT.

The chain recombines TRBV5-4 with TRBJ1-2; 7 bases match TRBD1. The V segment lost 2 bases and the J segment 6 bases; nucleotides outside the gene matches: 13. Germline V gene lookup returns CDR1 SGHNT and CDR2 YYREEE (reference sequence). The CDR3 extends over 16 amino acids. The CDR3 here is CASSLIGEGAGDGYTF. CDR3 DNA: TGTGCCAGCAGCTTAATCGGGGAGGGGGCAGGAGATGGCTACACCTTC. Together with reference TRBV5-4 and TRBJ1-2, the CDR3 gives the full variable domain: ETGVTQSPTHLIKTRGQQVTLRCSSQSGHNTVSWYQQALGQGPQFIFQYYREEENGRGNFPPRFSGLQFPNYSSELNVNALELDDSALYLCASSLIGEGAGDGYTFGSGTRLTVV.